The clone carrying this TCR beta chain was found a few times. This CDR3 has 17 amino acids. V shed 5 bases and J shed 1 base, with 19 bases lying between them. The data were taken from a study of CD8 T cells in ankylosing spondylitis. TCRdb passed the 5' RACE reads through MiXCR, listing each CDR3 protein once. The table includes 350,000 to 400,000 distinct CDR3 sequences, about 20% detected once. The sequencing input was blood, either unsorted or a sorted T cell fraction (not recorded which). This TCR came from a male donor with ankylosing spondylitis or in good health (not recorded which). The rearrangement joins TRBV12-3 or TRBV12-4 to TRBJ2-3; possible D gene TRBD2, 6 bases. The CDR3 spells CASSPPLPSEGTDTQYF. The CDR3 coding sequence is TGTGCCAGCAGTCCCCCTCTGCCTAGCGAGGGCACAGATACGCAGTATTTT.